This TCR beta chain originates from a study of shared clonotypes between healthy human individuals. Study overall: Sampling drew on donors who were two women and a few men aged 18 to 49.

CD8 memory comprised CD45RO+ plus CCR7-negative CD45RA+ TemRA cells. The study, taken as a whole, reports: Clonotypes shared by all four donors outscored non-shared clonotypes in generation probability. Naive CD4 clonotypes overlapped across a handful of donors at around 4.7%.

A word on this clone: What it recognizes is unknown.

Sequencing used immunoSEQ multiplex PCR; TCRdb keeps in-frame clones, though not all of them. Of 95,000 to 120,000 clones detected, more than 65% appear once; the ten largest clones hold just under 25%. Germline assignment: CDR1 MGHRA and CDR2 YSYEKL. V lost 0 bases, J lost 0 bases, and 12 bases stayed unmatched. There are 20 residues in the CDR3. The V and J genes are TRBV4-1 and TRBJ2-5, with 11 bases identical to TRBD2. This clonotype was obtained from a young woman in good health. Source material: memory CD8+ T cells sorted from blood. Noted subset: CD45RO+ cells pooled with CCR7-negative TemRA cells. The DNA for the CDR3 is TGCGCCAGCAGCCAAGATTCGCGACTAGCGGGGTTTTCGTACCAAGAGACCCAGTACTTC. It is translated as CASSQDSRLAGFSYQETQYF.